This paragraph covers one TCR beta chain sequence. The target of this receptor is not known. A much larger clone lies one base from this, so it may be a read error. This specimen comes from a study of T cells in Graves' hyperthyroidism and ophthalmopathy (dated by TCRdb to between 2017 and 2020). Study-level background: Peripheral blood samples were taken at the time of initial diagnosis, prior to any treatment. The 95 to 100 discovery patients were divided at random into training and test sets in a 7:3 ratio. The paper describes TCR Vbeta CDR3 sequencing of around 140 peripheral blood samples, made up of 40 to 45 ophthalmopathy patients, approximately 76 hyperthyroidism patients and 17 progressor patients. An independent validation cohort of fewer than 20 hyperthyroidism patients and 17 patients who later progressed to ophthalmopathy tested prospective prediction of ophthalmopathy. The study also compared thyroid tissue and blood T-cell repertoires from over 5 Graves' hyperthyroidism patients. To identify distinguishing TCR V-J signatures, a discovery cohort of 95 to 100 patients was used, comprising approximately 40 with Graves' ophthalmopathy and some 60 with stable Graves' hyperthyroidism. After blood sampling, hyperthyroidism patients were treated with methimazole at a starting dose of 30 mg daily, and ophthalmopathy patients were treated with high-dose intravenous methylprednisolone. Study-level results and caveats: In validation, the model predicted progression to ophthalmopathy with roughly 66% sensitivity and around 72% specificity, a median of approximately 6.7 months before onset. In cross-validation, a model built on a 13 V-J signature told ophthalmopathy apart from stable hyperthyroidism with over 85% sensitivity and about 81% specificity, and in testing the same model reached 80%/75%. No statistical method was used to set the sample size in advance, and investigators knew the group allocation. Most expanded thyroid clonotypes (frequency above 0.001) were also detected in blood, suggesting blood repertoires may reflect thyroid immune responses.

The hyperthyroidism patients were between 18 and 65 years old and newly diagnosed, with a disease duration of less than 2 months. Exclusion was applied to patients with uncontrolled infections, other autoimmune diseases, pregnancy or lactation. Diagnoses were based on clinical symptoms, serum thyroxine and TRAb, thyroid ultrasound and orbital computed tomography. Blood from progressor patients was collected at the time of first diagnosis with hyperthyroidism, before any ophthalmopathy symptoms had appeared. PBMCs were isolated from about 10 ml of fresh peripheral blood by Ficoll-Paque density gradient centrifugation. Progressor patients were initially diagnosed with Graves' hyperthyroidism and developed ophthalmopathy during follow-up. Trizol reagent was used to extract total RNA, and RNA quality was then checked on an Agilent 2100 Bioanalyzer. The cysteine opens and the phenylalanine closes a CDR3 of 16 amino acids. Only the CDR3 region is kept as DNA, spanning 48 bases read in frame from base 1. V sheds 5 bases and J sheds 2 bases, leaving 19 bases between their ends. CDR1 is given as KGHSH and CDR2 as LQKENI, both from the germline V gene.

The TCR beta CDR3 regions were amplified from RNA transcripts. The TCR CDR3 was subjected to a first round of RT-PCR using the HTBI primer set and the Qiagen OneStep RT-PCR kit. The libraries were constructed in a second round of multiplex PCR and then size-selected and purified. Sequencing of the libraries was done on an Illumina HiSeq2000 using paired-end 100 bp reads. Concerning the study's data processing: SOAPnuke was used to process the raw data, with reads discarded if the reads contained adapters or uncalled bases, had a mean Phred below 15, or lacked an exact constant-primer or identifier match. COPE v1.2.5 was used to merge the high-quality paired reads, and each unique nucleotide sequence was defined as a clonotype. MiTCR v1.1 was used to align the clonotypes against IMGT TRBV, TRBD and TRBJ reference segments. Only V-J combinations with frequency above 0.0001, covering 99% to 99.2% of repertoires, were analysed. The TCS score was defined as F50 (clonal expansion) divided by E x V (chaos), with BLOSUM62-based TCRdist calculated between CDR3 peptides within each V-J. Welch's t-statistics and random forest reduced 500 to 550 V-J features to 10 to 15, which were used in a naive Bayes classifier (R e1071). TCRdb cleaned the public reads at Q25 with fastp, built clones with MiXCR and kept in-frame beta chains. Duplicate CDR3 protein sequences are folded into a single record with the most common DNA and genes. The V and J calls and clone size come from TCRdb's table, not from the authors' own analysis. Across this sample there are 250,000 or so distinct CDR3 sequences, with more than 14% seen only once. The leading ten clones occupy 13% of the sample.

The V gene is TRBV18 and the J gene is TRBJ2-7; the D gene is possibly TRBD1, with 5 bases matching. The TCR was taken from a woman in her thirties or forties with Graves' hyperthyroidism that later progressed to Graves' ophthalmopathy. Source material: blood. The CDR3 has the sequence CASSAQSRVPTYEQYF. At the DNA level, the sequence is TGTGCCAGCTCAGCCCAGTCCAGGGTACCAACCTACGAGCAGTACTTC.